The 5 T cell receptor beta chains given below trace back to one sample, sequenced in a study of Graves' ophthalmopathy and Graves' hyperthyroidism. Amplification of TCR beta CDR3 regions used RNA transcripts. The first round was an RT-PCR with HTBI primers, and the second round was a multiplex PCR. TCRdb redid the calling of the multiplex PCR reads with MiXCR, one entry per CDR3 protein. The sample has 900,000 to 1,200,000 distinct CDR3 sequences, 36% seen once; the top ten hold 11%. The sample comprised peripheral blood or thyroid tissue (not recorded which). The source is an adult man with Graves' hyperthyroidism.

V and J are TRBV15 and TRBJ2-7; tentatively, D is TRBD2 (6 bases). The CDR3 totals 14 residues. Trimming removed 0 bases from V and 6 bases from J, with 12 bases in between. Per germline, CDR1 LNHNV and CDR2 YYDKDF (reference sequence). The CDR3 loop reads CATSRDEEGGEQYF. In DNA, the CDR3 is TGTGCCACCAGCAGAGATGAGGAGGGCGGCGAGCAGTACTTC.

The J gene is TRBJ1-1, the V gene TRBV4-3, with unresolved D. Germline V gene data show CDR1 as LGHNA and CDR2 as YSLEER. The CDR3 totals 15 residues. Trimming took off 0 bases at V and 7 bases at J, with 15 bases between the two ends. CDR3 loop: CASSQDRAGSGEAFF. The CDR3 DNA follows: TGCGCCAGCAGCCAAGATAGGGCGGGGTCGGGTGAAGCTTTCTTT.

As for this clonotype: At one of its ends the junction is not consistent with the germline gene, which may arise from a read error. V is TRBV5-4 and J is TRBJ1-5, with D maybe TRBD1 (6 bases). Germline V gene data show CDR1 as SGHNT and CDR2 as YYREEE (reference sequence). This CDR3 comprises 13 residues. The CDR3 is CTSSLAGGGPQHF. CDR3 nucleotide sequence: TGTACCAGCAGCTTGGCCGGGGGGGGCCCCCAGCATTTT. Using reference TRBV5-4 and TRBJ1-5 for the parts outside the CDR3, the full variable domain is ETGVTQSPTHLIKTRGQQVTLRCSSQSGHNTVSWYQQALGQGPQFIFQYYREEENGRGNFPPRFSGLQFPNYSSELNVNALELDDSALYLCTSSLAGGGPQHFGDGTRLSIL.

The chain uses TRBV30 and TRBJ1-4, with D hard to call. CDR3 size: 11 residues. Deletions cut 1 base from V and 8 bases from J, with 5 bases between. CDR1 GTSNPN and CDR2 SVGIG come from the germline V gene (reference sequence). CDR3 loop: CAWSAGEKLFF. As DNA, the CDR3 is TGTGCCTGGAGTGCGGGGGAAAAACTGTTTTTT.

A note on this clonotype: The CDR3 ends on some other residue instead of the conserved phenylalanine or tryptophan, so this is likely a read error. No DNA is shown, since the ends of the CDR3 on it are uncertain; the CDR3 is the one TCRdb lists. The V gene is TRBV10-3, the J gene TRBJ1-3. The V gene's germline CDR1 is ENHRY and CDR2 SYGVKD. The CDR3 extends over 8 residues, inclusive of both ends. This CDR3 reads CAISDLAG.